These T cell receptor beta chains were read from a single sample in a study of blood T cell repertoires in COVID-19. Measured with immunoSEQ multiplex PCR; TCRdb has only the in-frame clones, and not every one. The data hold approximately 300,000 clones, with roughly 90% observed a single time. The material sequenced was PBMCs or T cells enriched from blood (not recorded which). The receptors were gathered from a woman aged 25 to 39 who had recovered from COVID-19. The CDR3 runs from the conserved cysteine through the conserved F or W. The order of the fields is D gene, clone size, V gene, J gene, CDR3 protein, CDR3 DNA. D genes are given only for firm matches. Size values are once, few and many counts, or a class for expanded clones, and some rows have none.

D gene: TRBD2; clone size: once; V gene: TRBV28; J gene: TRBJ2-7; CDR3 protein: CASRLAGPSYEQYF; CDR3 DNA: TGTGCCAGCAGGTTAGCGGGACCATCCTACGAGCAGTACTTC
D gene: TRBD1; clone size: .; V gene: TRBV11-3; J gene: TRBJ1-3; CDR3 protein: CASSFPPTGGPGNTIYF; CDR3 DNA: TGTGCCAGCAGCTTCCCCCCGACAGGGGGCCCTGGAAACACCATATATTTT
D gene: .; clone size: .; V gene: TRBV5-1; J gene: TRBJ2-1; CDR3 protein: CASRTSTSSYNEQFF; CDR3 DNA: TGCGCCAGCAGAACATCAACTAGCTCCTACAATGAGCAGTTCTTC
D gene: .; clone size: .; V gene: TRBV7-9; J gene: TRBJ2-4; CDR3 protein: CASSLLSAGAKNIQYF; CDR3 DNA: TGTGCCAGCAGCTTACTCTCGGCGGGGGCCAAAAACATTCAGTACTTC
D gene: TRBD1; clone size: .; V gene: TRBV18; J gene: TRBJ1-3; CDR3 protein: CASSPPGQVNTIYF; CDR3 DNA: TGTGCCAGCTCACCACCTGGACAGGTGAACACCATATATTTT
D gene: TRBD1; clone size: .; V gene: TRBV12-3/TRBV12-4; J gene: TRBJ1-1; CDR3 protein: CASSFGTGRAFF; CDR3 DNA: TGTGCCAGCAGTTTCGGGACAGGGAGAGCTTTCTTT
D gene: TRBD1; clone size: once; V gene: TRBV7-2; J gene: TRBJ1-2; CDR3 protein: CASSSYTGTGSGYTF; CDR3 DNA: TGTGCCAGCAGCTCCTACACCGGGACAGGGAGTGGCTACACCTTC
D gene: .; clone size: .; V gene: TRBV4-1; J gene: TRBJ1-1; CDR3 protein: CASSQAGSNTEAFF; CDR3 DNA: TGCGCCAGCAGCCAAGCGGGATCGAACACTGAAGCTTTCTTT
D gene: .; clone size: few; V gene: TRBV18; J gene: TRBJ1-6; CDR3 protein: CASSPPSSGGGYSPLHF; CDR3 DNA: TGTGCCAGCTCACCACCTTCTTCAGGCGGAGGTTATTCACCCCTCCACTTT
D gene: .; clone size: .; V gene: TRBV28; J gene: TRBJ2-4; CDR3 protein: CASSSGTGNIQYF; CDR3 DNA: TGTGCCAGCAGTTCGGGGACTGGAAACATTCAGTACTTC
D gene: .; clone size: .; V gene: TRBV21-1; J gene: TRBJ1-6; CDR3 protein: CASSATLRDSPLHF; CDR3 DNA: TGTGCCAGCAGCGCGACCCTTCGGGATTCACCCCTCCACTTT
D gene: TRBD2; clone size: .; V gene: TRBV6-5; J gene: TRBJ2-7; CDR3 protein: CASSPSGSYEQYF; CDR3 DNA: TGTGCCAGCAGTCCTAGCGGCTCCTACGAGCAGTACTTC
D gene: TRBD1; clone size: once; V gene: TRBV6-2/TRBV6-3; J gene: TRBJ1-4; CDR3 protein: CASSSRDSPSATNEKLFF; CDR3 DNA: TGTGCCAGCAGTTCCCGGGACAGCCCTTCTGCAACTAATGAAAAACTGTTTTTT
D gene: .; clone size: .; V gene: TRBV7-9; J gene: TRBJ2-1; CDR3 protein: CATTAVYGGLYLNEQFF; CDR3 DNA: TGTGCCACCACTGCGGTCTACGGGGGACTGTACCTCAATGAGCAGTTCTTC
D gene: TRBD1; clone size: .; V gene: TRBV30; J gene: TRBJ2-7; CDR3 protein: CAWSEGQGPYEQYF; CDR3 DNA: TGTGCCTGGAGTGAGGGACAGGGTCCCTACGAGCAGTACTTC
D gene: TRBD1; clone size: .; V gene: TRBV5-1; J gene: TRBJ2-7; CDR3 protein: CASSLGTGGQSEQYF; CDR3 DNA: TGCGCCAGCAGCTTGGGGACAGGGGGCCAGAGTGAGCAGTACTTC
D gene: TRBD1; clone size: .; V gene: TRBV3-1/TRBV3-2; J gene: TRBJ1-2; CDR3 protein: CASSQGPGTGGVLPYGYTF; CDR3 DNA: TGTGCCAGCAGCCAAGGGCCCGGGACAGGGGGCGTTCTTCCCTATGGCTACACCTTC
D gene: .; clone size: .; V gene: TRBV2; J gene: TRBJ2-1; CDR3 protein: CASIVSSYNEQFF; CDR3 DNA: TGTGCCAGCATTGTGAGCTCCTACAATGAGCAGTTCTTC
D gene: TRBD2; clone size: .; V gene: TRBV6-5; J gene: TRBJ2-7; CDR3 protein: CASSYSRAGGTYEQYF; CDR3 DNA: TGTGCCAGCAGTTACTCGAGGGCGGGAGGTACCTACGAGCAGTACTTC
D gene: .; clone size: .; V gene: TRBV28; J gene: TRBJ1-5; CDR3 protein: CASSVRIGNQPQHF; CDR3 DNA: TGTGCCAGCAGTGTGAGGATCGGGAATCAGCCCCAGCATTTT
D gene: TRBD1; clone size: .; V gene: TRBV27; J gene: TRBJ1-1; CDR3 protein: CASRSLRDRLNTEAFF; CDR3 DNA: TGTGCCAGCAGAAGTTTAAGGGACAGATTGAACACTGAAGCTTTCTTT
D gene: TRBD2; clone size: .; V gene: TRBV27; J gene: TRBJ2-7; CDR3 protein: CASSLAGVYYEQYF; CDR3 DNA: TGTGCCAGCAGTTTGGCGGGAGTCTACTACGAGCAGTACTTC
D gene: .; clone size: .; V gene: TRBV27; J gene: TRBJ1-5; CDR3 protein: CASREASGNQPQHF; CDR3 DNA: TGTGCCAGCAGAGAGGCGTCAGGCAATCAGCCCCAGCATTTT
D gene: .; clone size: once; V gene: TRBV6-5; J gene: TRBJ1-6; CDR3 protein: CASSLGSYNSPLHF; CDR3 DNA: TGTGCCAGCAGTTTGGGCAGCTATAATTCACCCCTCCACTTT
D gene: .; clone size: .; V gene: TRBV7-2; J gene: TRBJ1-2; CDR3 protein: CASSLGGEPGYTF; CDR3 DNA: TGTGCCAGCAGCTTAGGAGGAGAACCTGGCTACACCTTC
D gene: TRBD1; clone size: .; V gene: TRBV27; J gene: TRBJ1-2; CDR3 protein: CASRRDSNYGYTF; CDR3 DNA: TGTGCCAGCAGAAGGGACAGCAACTATGGCTACACCTTC
D gene: .; clone size: .; V gene: TRBV28; J gene: TRBJ1-2; CDR3 protein: CASSRGYGYTF; CDR3 DNA: TGTGCCAGCAGTCGGGGGTATGGCTACACCTTC
D gene: TRBD1; clone size: .; V gene: TRBV15; J gene: TRBJ1-1; CDR3 protein: CATRTGTGYSEAFF; CDR3 DNA: TGTGCCACCAGGACCGGGACAGGGTATTCTGAAGCTTTCTTT
D gene: .; clone size: .; V gene: TRBV21-1; J gene: TRBJ1-5; CDR3 protein: CASSKGGSNQPQHF; CDR3 DNA: TGTGCCAGCAGCAAAGGGGGCAGCAATCAGCCCCAGCATTTT
D gene: .; clone size: .; V gene: TRBV19; J gene: TRBJ2-5; CDR3 protein: CASSTKGLETQYF; CDR3 DNA: TGTGCCAGTAGTACTAAGGGGTTGGAGACCCAGTACTTC
D gene: TRBD2; clone size: .; V gene: TRBV24-1; J gene: TRBJ2-3; CDR3 protein: CATSDSTSGDTDTQYF; CDR3 DNA: TGTGCCACCAGTGATTCCACTAGCGGGGACACAGATACGCAGTATTTT
D gene: TRBD1; clone size: .; V gene: TRBV5-1; J gene: TRBJ2-2; CDR3 protein: CASSFGTGGFSGELFF; CDR3 DNA: TGCGCCAGCAGCTTTGGGACAGGGGGTTTTAGCGGGGAGCTGTTTTTT
D gene: TRBD1; clone size: .; V gene: TRBV4-3; J gene: TRBJ2-5; CDR3 protein: CASSQGWRSGLGDREVGETQYF; CDR3 DNA: TGCGCCAGCAGCCAAGGGTGGAGATCGGGCCTTGGGGACAGGGAGGTAGGGGAGACCCAGTACTTC
D gene: .; clone size: .; V gene: TRBV25-1; J gene: TRBJ2-7; CDR3 protein: CASSGVRRSSYEQYF; CDR3 DNA: TGTGCCAGCAGTGGTGTGCGAAGAAGCTCCTACGAGCAGTACTTC
D gene: .; clone size: .; V gene: TRBV28; J gene: TRBJ1-2; CDR3 protein: CASSEPEYRGNTF; CDR3 DNA: TGTGCCAGCAGCGAGCCCGAGTACCGGGGGAACACCTTC
D gene: TRBD1; clone size: .; V gene: TRBV28; J gene: TRBJ1-1; CDR3 protein: CASIKTGTGEAFF; CDR3 DNA: TGTGCCAGCATTAAAACCGGGACAGGCGAAGCTTTCTTT